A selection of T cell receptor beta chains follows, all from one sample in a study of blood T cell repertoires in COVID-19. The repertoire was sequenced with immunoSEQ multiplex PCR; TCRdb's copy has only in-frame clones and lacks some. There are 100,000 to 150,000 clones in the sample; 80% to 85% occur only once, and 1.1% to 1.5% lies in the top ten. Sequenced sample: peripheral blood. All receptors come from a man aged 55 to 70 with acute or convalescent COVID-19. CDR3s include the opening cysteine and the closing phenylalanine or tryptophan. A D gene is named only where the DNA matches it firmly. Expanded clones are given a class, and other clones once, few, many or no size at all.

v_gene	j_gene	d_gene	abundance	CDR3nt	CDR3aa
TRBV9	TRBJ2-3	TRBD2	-	TGTGCCAGCAGCGTTCGTTCAAATAGGGCTAGCGGGAGAACAGATACGCAGTATTTT	CASSVRSNRASGRTDTQYF
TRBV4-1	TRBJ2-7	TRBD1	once	TGCGCCAGCAGCCATCTTGCGGGCCAGGGGGTTTTGAGTGAGCAGTACTTC	CASSHLAGQGVLSEQYF
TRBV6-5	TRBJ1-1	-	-	TGTGCCAGCATACTGGGCAGGGGTTATACTGAAGCTTTCTTT	CASILGRGYTEAFF
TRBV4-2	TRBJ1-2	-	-	TGTGCCAGCAGCCCCTTCCCCCGGAACAGGAATCGATCTAACTATGGCTACACCTTC	CASSPFPRNRNRSNYGYTF
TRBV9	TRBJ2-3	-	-	TGTGCCAGCAGCGTAGGACAGGGCACAGATACGCAGTATTTT	CASSVGQGTDTQYF
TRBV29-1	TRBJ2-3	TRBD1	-	TGCAGCGTTGGGAGCCCTGGACAGGGGGGCTCTGCAGATACGCAGTATTTT	CSVGSPGQGGSADTQYF
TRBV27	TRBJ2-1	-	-	TGTGCCAGCAGTTTATCGAGGGACAATGAGCAGTTCTTC	CASSLSRDNEQFF
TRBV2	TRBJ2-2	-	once	TGTGCCAAGGGGGTGGGGACCGGGGAGCTGTTTTTT	CAKGVGTGELFF
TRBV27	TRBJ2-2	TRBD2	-	TGTGCCAGCAGTTTACGTAGATTAGCGGGAGGGACCAACACCGGGGAGCTGTTTTTT	CASSLRRLAGGTNTGELFF
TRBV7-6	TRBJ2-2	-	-	TGTGCCAGCAGCTTAGCCGGGGAGTACACCGGGGAGCTGTTTTTT	CASSLAGEYTGELFF
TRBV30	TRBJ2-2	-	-	TGTGCCTGGAGTCTACTCCCCACCTTATCCGGGGAGCTGTTTTTT	CAWSLLPTLSGELFF
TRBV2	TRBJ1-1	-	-	TGTGCCAGCAGGGTAAGACAGAGAATGAACACTGAAGCTTTCTTT	CASRVRQRMNTEAFF
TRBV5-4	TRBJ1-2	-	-	TGTGCCAGCAGCTTGGAGTCAGCGCATATTAACTATGGCTACACCTTC	CASSLESAHINYGYTF
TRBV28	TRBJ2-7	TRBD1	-	TGTGCCAGCAGTCCTCCAAAGGGGGCGGGTTACTACGAGCAGTACTTC	CASSPPKGAGYYEQYF
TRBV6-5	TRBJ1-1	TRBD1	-	TGTGCCAGCAGAACCGCAGGGGGCCCTGGCACTGAAGCTTTCTTT	CASRTAGGPGTEAFF
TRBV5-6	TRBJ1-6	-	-	TGTGCCAGCAGCTTGACGGATAATTCACCCCTCCACTTT	CASSLTDNSPLHF
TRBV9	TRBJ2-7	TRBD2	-	TGTGCCAGCAGCGTCGGACTAGGCTCCTACGAGCAGTACTTC	CASSVGLGSYEQYF
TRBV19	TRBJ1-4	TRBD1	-	TGTGCCAGTAGCGAGACTCCGGGACAGGGGTTTCGGGCTAATGAAAAACTGTTTTTT	CASSETPGQGFRANEKLFF
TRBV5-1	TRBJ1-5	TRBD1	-	TGCGCCAGCAGCCCTGACAGGGGCGGCAATCAGCCCCAGCATTTT	CASSPDRGGNQPQHF
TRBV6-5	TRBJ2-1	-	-	TGTGCCAGCAGTTACGGGAGACCCCTTTTGTTGCAGTTCTTC	CASSYGRPLLLQFF
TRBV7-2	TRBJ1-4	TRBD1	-	TGTGCCAGCAGCTTAGACAGGGGGCTGGATGAAAAACTGTTTTTT	CASSLDRGLDEKLFF
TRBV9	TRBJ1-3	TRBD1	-	TGTGCCAGCAGCGTAAGTAACGGACAGGGGGCTCCGAGCTCTGGAAACACCATATATTTT	CASSVSNGQGAPSSGNTIYF
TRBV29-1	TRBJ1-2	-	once	TGCAGCGTTGGGCAGGGATCAGGCTACACCTTC	CSVGQGSGYTF
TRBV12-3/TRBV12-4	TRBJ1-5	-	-	TGTGCCAGCAGTCCAGGGGAAAATCAGCCCCAGCATTTT	CASSPGENQPQHF
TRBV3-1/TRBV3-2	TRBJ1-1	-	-	TGTGCCAGCAATTTAAGGAGCACTGAAGCTTTCTTT	CASNLRSTEAFF
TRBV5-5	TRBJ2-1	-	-	TGTGCCAGCAGCCATAGCCGGGACACCTACAATGAGCAGTTCTTC	CASSHSRDTYNEQFF
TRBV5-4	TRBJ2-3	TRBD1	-	TGTGCCAGCAGCATCGACAGGGGTCTCACAGATACGCAGTATTTT	CASSIDRGLTDTQYF
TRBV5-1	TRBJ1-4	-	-	TGCGCCAGCAGCTTGGGCCAGCGGAATGAAAAACTGTTTTTT	CASSLGQRNEKLFF
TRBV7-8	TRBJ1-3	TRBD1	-	TGTGCCAGCAGCCTCAGGACAGGGAGCCAATTTAGCTCTGGAAACACCATATATTTT	CASSLRTGSQFSSGNTIYF
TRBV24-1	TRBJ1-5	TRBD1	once	TGTGCCACCAGTGAAGGACAGGGAAATCAGCCCCAGCATTTT	CATSEGQGNQPQHF
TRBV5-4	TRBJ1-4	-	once	TGTGCCAGCAGCTTGGATTTCCGGGGGAATGAAAAACTGTTTTTT	CASSLDFRGNEKLFF
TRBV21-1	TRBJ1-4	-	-	TGTGCCAGCAGCGCGGATTACAGGGAACCTAATGAAAAACTGTTTTTT	CASSADYREPNEKLFF
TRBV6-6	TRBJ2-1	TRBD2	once	TGTGCCAGCAGTCCCGTTCTAGCGGGGGGATACAATGAGCAGTTCTTC	CASSPVLAGGYNEQFF
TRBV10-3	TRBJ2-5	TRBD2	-	TGTGCCATCAGCGGCTCACCGGGACTAGCGCAAGAGACCCAGTACTTC	CAISGSPGLAQETQYF
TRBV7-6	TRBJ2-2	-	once	TGTGCCAGCAGCTTAATCAGGGGAGACACCGGGGAGCTGTTTTTT	CASSLIRGDTGELFF
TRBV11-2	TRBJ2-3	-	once	TGTGCCAGCAGCTTATTGGATCACAGGGTTACAGATACGCAGTATTTT	CASSLLDHRVTDTQYF
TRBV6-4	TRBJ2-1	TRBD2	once	TGTGCCAGCAGTGCAGGCCTAGCGGGGAGCGAGCAGTTCTTC	CASSAGLAGSEQFF
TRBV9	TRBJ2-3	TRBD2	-	TGTGCCAGCAGCGTATTCTCTAGCGGCAGAGGCACAGATACGCAGTATTTT	CASSVFSSGRGTDTQYF
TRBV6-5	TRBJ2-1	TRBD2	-	TGTGCCAGCAGTCTCCGGACTAGCGGAGAGGGGGAGCAGTTCTTC	CASSLRTSGEGEQFF
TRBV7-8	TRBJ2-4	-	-	TGTGCCAGCAGTTCAGGGGGGACCAAAAACATTCAGTACTTC	CASSSGGTKNIQYF
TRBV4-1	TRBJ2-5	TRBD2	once	TGCGCCAGCAGCGTCCGGACTAGCGGGGGGGAACAAGAGACCCAGTACTTC	CASSVRTSGGEQETQYF
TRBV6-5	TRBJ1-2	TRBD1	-	TGTGCCACGACTTCGACAGGGTCGCTCTATGGCTACACCTTC	CATTSTGSLYGYTF
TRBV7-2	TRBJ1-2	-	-	TGTGCCAGCAGCTTATCTGTATTAAGGTTTTTAGGGGATGGCTACACCTTC	CASSLSVLRFLGDGYTF
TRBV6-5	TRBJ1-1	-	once	TGTGCCAGCAGTTACTCGGGGGGGTTCACTGAAGCTTTCTTT	CASSYSGGFTEAFF
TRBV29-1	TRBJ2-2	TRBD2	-	TGCAGCGGACTAGCTAACACCGGGGAGCTGTTTTTT	CSGLANTGELFF